These 25 T cell receptor beta chains originate from one sample sequenced in a study of blood T cell repertoires in COVID-19. Sequencing was performed with immunoSEQ multiplex PCR; in TCRdb, only in-frame clones are kept and a portion is missing. The table lists 200,000 to 250,000 clones, 84% of them singletons. Sequencing used PBMCs or T cells enriched from blood (not recorded which). The receptors were gathered from a woman aged 40 to 49 who had recovered from COVID-19.

This chain joins TRBV3-1 (or the pseudogene TRBV3-2) and TRBJ2-7; 10 bases match TRBD2. The CDR3 covers 19 residues. Per germline, CDR1 LGHDT and CDR2 YNNKEL (reference sequence). Losses at the gene ends were 0 bases for V and 7 bases for J; bases not matched to a gene: 18. Here the CDR3 DNA reads TGTGCCAGCAGCCAAGATGTCCTGGACCTCACTAGCGGGAAAGAGGAGCAGTACTTC. Residues: CASSQDVLDLTSGKEEQYF.

V usage is TRBV5-1 and J usage is TRBJ2-1; TRBD2 aligns across 10 bases. The ends lost 5 bases at V and 5 bases at J; junction bases unmatched: 4. The germline V gene encodes CDR1 SGHRS and CDR2 YFSETQ. The CDR3 covers 14 residues. The CDR3 nucleotides read TGCGCCAGCAGGGGGCTAGCGGGAGACAATGAGCAGTTCTTC. Translation gives CASRGLAGDNEQFF.

For the CDR3, the DNA is TGTGCCATCAGTGAAACAAGTGGTCATGGAGAGACCCAGTACTTC. Translating gives CAISETSGHGETQYF. The chain employs TRBV10-3 and TRBJ2-5; D unclear. CDR3 length: 15 amino acids. The germline CDR1 and CDR2 sequences are ENHRY and SYGVKD. Trimming removed 3 bases at V and 4 bases at J, with 15 bases between.

This sequence joins TRBV7-9 and TRBJ1-1, with D maybe TRBD1 (5 bases). Per germline, CDR1 SEHNR and CDR2 FQNEAQ (reference sequence). The V end lost 1 base, the J end lost 12 bases, and 15 bases lay between the germline ends. This CDR3 is 13 amino acids long. CDR3 region: CASSLGVTDETFF. CDR3 DNA: TGTGCCAGCAGCTTAGGAGTGACAGACGAGACTTTCTTT. The whole variable domain, remainder taken from reference TRBV7-9 and TRBJ1-1, is DTGVSQNPRHKITKRGQNVTFRCDPISEHNRLYWYRQTLGQGPEFLTYFQNEAQLEKSRLLSDRFSAERPKGSFSTLEIQRTEQGDSAMYLCASSLGVTDETFFGQGTRLTVV.

J is TRBJ1-6 and V is TRBV3-1 (or the pseudogene TRBV3-2), with D possibly TRBD1 on 6 matching bases. Germline-derived CDR1 and CDR2 are LGHDT and YNNKEL (reference sequence). The CDR3 has 15 residues. Trimming pared 5 bases from V and 10 bases from J, leaving 18 bases between. This CDR3 reads CASSLGDTRNSPLHF. As DNA, the CDR3 is TGTGCCAGCAGCTTGGGGGACACAAGGAACTCACCCCTCCACTTT.

The genes are TRBV30 and TRBJ1-6; 10 bases are a match to TRBD1. The CDR3 runs 15 residues. Germline V gene sequence: CDR1 GTSNPN, CDR2 SVGIG (reference sequence). V shed 4 bases and J 6 bases; nucleotides not matched to a gene: 6. CDR3: CAWNSGTGANSPLHF. CDR3 in DNA: TGTGCCTGGAACTCCGGGACAGGGGCTAATTCACCCCTCCACTTT.

The CDR3 nucleotides read TGTGCCAGCAGCTTGGCCGGTAGTTACGAGCAGTACTTC. It encodes CASSLAGSYEQYF. The rearrangement links TRBV5-6 to TRBJ2-7; no clear D gene. The CDR3 has 13 residues. Germline CDR1 reads SGHDT; CDR2 reads YYEEEE. With 0 bases removed from V and 4 bases from J, the gap between germline ends came to 8 bases.

As regards this clone: A much larger clone differs by one base, so this may be a read error. The chain joins TRBV2 to TRBJ1-2; possibly TRBD1 for D (6 bases). The CDR3 runs to 11 residues. The V gene's germline CDR1 is SNHLY and CDR2 FYNNEI. V gave up 5 bases and J gave up 5 bases, with 6 bases separating them. CDR3 bases: TGTGCCAGCAGTACAGGGTATGGCTACACCTTC. This encodes CASSTGYGYTF.

The chain links TRBV5-5 to TRBJ2-5; 9 bases agree with TRBD2. The V segment lost 1 base and the J segment 5 bases; nucleotides outside the gene matches: 6. This CDR3 has 15 amino acids. Germline V gene sequence: CDR1 SGHKS, CDR2 YYEKEE (reference sequence). DNA for the CDR3: TGTGCCAGCAGCTTGTGGTTAGCGGGAGAGGAGACCCAGTACTTC. It encodes CASSLWLAGEETQYF. Using reference TRBV5-5 and TRBJ2-5 for the parts outside the CDR3, the full variable domain is DAGVTQSPTHLIKTRGQQVTLRCSPISGHKSVSWYQQVLGQGPQFIFQYYEKEERGRGNFPDRFSARQFPNYSSELNVNALLLGDSALYLCASSLWLAGEETQYFGPGTRLLVL.

This sequence joins TRBV4-2 and TRBJ1-2, with 8 nucleotides matching TRBD1. This CDR3 is built from 15 residues. Looked up from germline, CDR1 is LGHNA and CDR2 is YNFKEQ. The trim removed 0 bases at V and 7 bases at J, leaving 7 bases unmatched. The CDR3 region is CASSQDLRTGLGYTF. The CDR3 DNA follows: TGTGCCAGCAGCCAAGACCTTCGGACAGGGCTTGGCTACACCTTC.

This clone occurred once. The chain links TRBV19 to TRBJ1-5; tentative D call: TRBD1 (6 bases). With 9 bases removed from V and 2 bases from J, the gap between germline ends came to 14 bases. Germline CDR1 reads LNHDA; CDR2 reads SQIVND (reference sequence). The CDR3 spans 14 residues. The CDR3 protein is CASAGTLRNQPQHF. DNA for the CDR3: TGTGCCAGCGCCGGGACACTCCGCAATCAGCCCCAGCATTTT. The variable domain in full, completed from reference TRBV19 and TRBJ1-5, reads DGGITQSPKYLFRKEGQNVTLSCEQNLNHDAMYWYRQDPGQGLRLIYYSQIVNDFQKGDIAEGYSVSREKKESFPLTVTSAQKNPTAFYLCASAGTLRNQPQHFGDGTRLSIL.

In its sample, this clone was seen once. The chain has TRBV18 and TRBJ1-2; 7 bases are a match to TRBD1. CDR1 and CDR2 from the germline V gene are KGHSH and LQKENI. The length of the CDR3 is 15 residues. V shed 2 bases, J shed 5 bases, and the junction held 8 bases outside the gene matches. The CDR3 region is CASSPGRTGSYGYTF. The DNA of the CDR3 is TGTGCCAGCTCACCAGGGCGGACAGGCAGTTATGGCTACACCTTC.

V gene TRBV10-1 combines with J gene TRBJ1-1, with a weak D call TRBD1 (6 bases). The CDR3 loop spans 16 amino acids. CDR1 and CDR2 from the germline V gene are WNHNN and SYGVQD (reference sequence). Trimming removed 0 bases at V and 3 bases at J, with 14 bases between. The CDR3 DNA is TGCGCCAGCAGTGAGTCGTTTAGGGGGGGGGACACTGAAGCTTTCTTT. This translates into CASSESFRGGDTEAFF.

This clone was picked up one time. The chain couples TRBV3-1 (or the pseudogene TRBV3-2) to TRBJ1-1; tentatively, D is TRBD1 (5 bases). V was pared by 0 bases and J by 2 bases, with 10 bases between. CDR1 LGHDT and CDR2 YNNKEL come from the germline V gene (reference sequence). CDR3 size: 15 residues. This chain's CDR3 is CASSQDREINTEAFF. The CDR3 region has the DNA TGTGCCAGCAGCCAAGACAGGGAAATTAACACTGAAGCTTTCTTT.

V usage is TRBV12-3 or TRBV12-4 and J usage is TRBJ2-5; D is unclear. Trimming pared 3 bases from V and 3 bases from J, leaving 8 bases between. The CDR3 is made up of 13 amino acids. Here the CDR3 DNA reads TGTGCCAGCAGTTTTCTTCTTAAAGAGACCCAGTACTTC. It translates to CASSFLLKETQYF.

The chain is built from TRBV11-2 and TRBJ2-1; the match to TRBD2 covers 12 bases. Germline V CDR1 and CDR2: SGHAT, FQNNGV. The CDR3 is 18 residues long. Trimming cost V 1 base and J 0 bases; bases outside gene matches: 4. DNA for the CDR3: TGTGCCAGCAGCTTAGGAAGGACTAGCGGGATCTCCTACAATGAGCAGTTCTTC. Amino acids: CASSLGRTSGISYNEQFF.

V and J are TRBV6-2 or TRBV6-3 and TRBJ2-7, with a tentative D call TRBD2 (5 bases). The CDR3 is 14 amino acids. Germline V CDR1 and CDR2: MNHEY, SVGEGT. V lost 2 bases and J 2 bases, leaving 10 bases between the germline ends. As DNA, the CDR3 is TGTGCCAGCAGTTACCTCGGGGTACCCTACGAGCAGTACGTC. Protein: CASSYLGVPYEQYV.

This clone was observed a single time. The rearrangement uses TRBV2 and TRBJ2-7; D may be TRBD2 (6 bases). This CDR3 has 12 amino acids. Trimming took 3 bases from V and 3 from J, leaving 6 bases between them. Germline V gene lookup returns CDR1 SNHLY and CDR2 FYNNEI. CDR3 loop: CASSEGGYEQYF. In DNA form, the CDR3 reads TGTGCCAGCAGTGAGGGAGGCTACGAGCAGTACTTC.

This clone has only one observation. The chain is built from TRBV11-3 and TRBJ1-1, with 8 bases matching TRBD1. Germline loops: CDR1 SGHNT, CDR2 YENEEA. The CDR3 is 11 amino acids. V was clipped by 5 bases and J by 10 bases; unmatched bases: 3. This CDR3 is CASSLQGVAFF. The CDR3 DNA reads TGTGCCAGCAGCCTACAGGGGGTAGCTTTCTTT.

The count of this clone is one. CDR3 residues: CASSLYPSSYNEQFF. The CDR3 DNA follows: TGTGCCAGCAGTTTATACCCGAGCTCCTACAATGAGCAGTTCTTC. The genes are TRBV27 and TRBJ2-1, with D hard to call. The germline V and J ends were trimmed by 1 base and 0 bases, with 7 bases remaining between them. CDR3 size: 15 residues. Germline loops: CDR1 MNHEY, CDR2 SMNVEV (reference sequence).

The rearrangement joins TRBV12-3 or TRBV12-4 to TRBJ1-2; no clear D. The V end lost 3 bases, the J end lost 8 bases, and 10 bases lay between the germline ends. The CDR3 has 12 residues. The CDR3 DNA is TGTGCCAGCAGTTTCCTGGGAGGGGGCTACACCTTC. This sequence encodes CASSFLGGGYTF.

The CDR3 spells CASSSRGGADTGELFF. CDR3 sequence (DNA): TGTGCCAGCAGCTCCAGAGGGGGCGCCGACACCGGGGAGCTGTTTTTT. The chain joins TRBV7-2 to TRBJ2-2; TRBD1 agrees at 7 bases. The germline V gene has CDR1 SGHTA and CDR2 FQGNSA. This CDR3 is 16 amino acids long. With V trimmed by 4 bases and J by 3 bases, 8 bases remained unmatched.

This rearrangement joins TRBV5-1 to TRBJ2-1; 7 bases agree with TRBD2. The CDR3 spans 16 residues. After removal of 0 bases from V and 2 bases from J, the junction contained 5 bases not matched to a gene. Germline CDR1 is SGHRS and CDR2 is YFSETQ. CDR3 nucleotide sequence: TGCGCCAGCAGCTTGGTTAGCGGGTCGGCCTACAATGAGCAGTTCTTC. It specifies CASSLVSGSAYNEQFF.

This sequence joins TRBV6-5 and TRBJ1-2; TRBD1 is a possible D gene (5 bases). Germline CDR1 MNHEY, CDR2 SVGAGI. V shed 0 bases and J shed 8 bases, with 16 bases lying between them. The CDR3 has 15 residues. CDR3 nucleotide sequence: TGTGCCAGCAGTTACTCGGGGCAGGGTCTAGACGGCTACACCTTC. Amino acid sequence: CASSYSGQGLDGYTF.

V usage is TRBV7-3 and J usage is TRBJ1-2; possibly TRBD1 for D (6 bases). Per germline, CDR1 SGHTA and CDR2 FQGTGA. V was pared by 4 bases and J by 8 bases, with 14 bases between. The CDR3 sequence is 13 residues long. The CDR3 loop is CASSSRDMEGYTF. As DNA, the CDR3 is TGTGCCAGCAGCTCCCGGGACATGGAAGGCTACACCTTC. The whole variable domain, remainder taken from reference TRBV7-3 and TRBJ1-2, is GAGVSQTPSNKVTEKGKYVELRCDPISGHTALYWYRQSLGQGPEFLIYFQGTGAADDSGLPNDRFFAVRPEGSVSTLKIQRTERGDSAVYLCASSSRDMEGYTFGSGTRLTVV.